This is a list of T cell receptor beta chains from one sample in a study of blood T cell repertoires in COVID-19. Measured with immunoSEQ multiplex PCR; TCRdb has only the in-frame clones, and not every one. Among a few hundred thousand clones listed, around 88% were seen once. The specimen was peripheral blood. The receptors come from a man aged 80 or over with acute or convalescent COVID-19. Each CDR3 is given with its conserved first and last residue. A D gene is named only where the DNA matches it firmly. Clone sizes are given selectively: once, few, many, or a class where the clone is expanded.

>TRBJ1-6|NA|NA|TRBV19
CASRRQRQVDSPLHF
TGTGCCAGTAGAAGACAGCGACAGGTGGATTCACCCCTCCACTTT
>TRBJ2-3|NA|NA|TRBV19
CASSIGLVGGADTQYF
TGTGCCAGTAGTATCGGGTTGGTAGGAGGCGCAGATACGCAGTATTTT
>TRBJ1-4|NA|TRBD1|TRBV29-1
CSVGQGAGEKLFF
TGCAGCGTTGGGCAGGGGGCAGGTGAAAAACTGTTTTTT
>TRBJ2-3|NA|NA|TRBV6-5
CASIIDRYTDTQYF
TGTGCCAGCATAATCGACAGGTACACAGATACGCAGTATTTT
>TRBJ2-2|NA|NA|TRBV28
CATMGRPNTGELFF
TGTGCCACCATGGGCAGGCCGAACACCGGGGAGCTGTTTTTT
>TRBJ1-5|NA|NA|TRBV19
CASSISVSNQPQHF
TGTGCCAGTAGTATCTCGGTAAGCAATCAGCCCCAGCATTTT
>TRBJ1-4|once|TRBD1|TRBV6-5
CASSSAPGQGSVKLFF
TGTGCCAGCAGTTCGGCTCCCGGACAGGGCTCGGTAAAACTGTTTTTT
>TRBJ2-3|NA|NA|TRBV19
CASRAGLGTDTQYF
TGTGCCAGTAGGGCGGGACTCGGCACAGATACGCAGTATTTT
>TRBJ2-7|few|NA|TRBV6-6
CASGYSHSYEQYF
TGTGCCAGCGGCTACAGCCACTCCTACGAGCAGTACTTC
>TRBJ2-1|NA|NA|TRBV6-6
CASIGLAFGNEQFF
TGTGCCAGCATCGGACTGGCGTTCGGGAATGAGCAGTTCTTC
>TRBJ1-2|few|TRBD1|TRBV9
CASSVAERAGGGGYTF
TGTGCCAGCAGCGTAGCCGAACGAGCAGGGGGCGGAGGCTACACCTTC
>TRBJ2-2|NA|NA|TRBV15
CATRTDYSNTGELFF
TGTGCCACCAGGACGGACTATTCGAACACCGGGGAGCTGTTTTTT
>TRBJ2-3|NA|TRBD2|TRBV19
CASSVSGGNTDTQYF
TGTGCCAGTAGTGTTAGCGGGGGCAACACAGATACGCAGTATTTT
>TRBJ2-2|NA|TRBD2|TRBV7-2
CASSLYGGDTGELFF
TGTGCCAGCAGCTTATATGGGGGGGACACCGGGGAGCTGTTTTTT
>TRBJ2-7|NA|TRBD2|TRBV5-1
CASSIAGGGSYEQYF
TGCGCCAGCAGTATAGCGGGAGGGGGGTCCTACGAGCAGTACTTC
>TRBJ1-5|NA|NA|TRBV5-1
CASSTLGGGQPQHF
TGCGCCAGCAGCACCCTCGGGGGAGGTCAGCCCCAGCATTTT
>TRBJ1-3|NA|NA|TRBV6-5
CASRRDTSFGNTIYF
TGTGCCAGCAGGAGGGACACGAGCTTTGGAAACACCATATATTTT
>TRBJ2-1|NA|TRBD2|TRBV18
CASSPSTSGALRYNEQFF
TGTGCCAGCTCACCATCGACTAGCGGGGCTTTAAGGTACAATGAGCAGTTCTTC
>TRBJ1-1|NA|NA|TRBV27
CASSFSQGNTEAFF
TGTGCCAGCAGTTTTTCACAGGGGAACACTGAAGCTTTCTTT
>TRBJ1-6|NA|TRBD1|TRBV29-1
CSVDDRVVSPLHF
TGCAGCGTTGACGACAGGGTTGTTTCACCCCTCCACTTT
>TRBJ1-2|NA|NA|TRBV4-3
CASSQGGGAYTF
TGCGCCAGCAGCCAAGGGGGAGGAGCCTACACCTTC
>TRBJ1-3|NA|NA|TRBV2
CASSDTGLGNTIYF
TGTGCCAGCAGTGACACGGGACTCGGAAACACCATATATTTT
>TRBJ2-2|NA|TRBD2|TRBV27
CASSLSQLAGQTGELFF
TGTGCCAGCAGTTTATCCCAACTAGCGGGACAAACCGGGGAGCTGTTTTTT
>TRBJ2-5|NA|NA|TRBV18
CASSPTRGKKTQYF
TGTGCCAGCTCACCTACCAGGGGTAAGAAGACCCAGTACTTC
>TRBJ2-1|NA|NA|TRBV7-2
CASSLAQGNYNEQFF
TGTGCCAGCAGCTTAGCACAGGGCAACTACAATGAGCAGTTCTTC
>TRBJ1-2|once|NA|TRBV28
CASSSSHYGYTF
TGTGCCAGCAGTTCCTCCCACTATGGCTACACCTTC
>TRBJ2-7|NA|TRBD1|TRBV6-2/TRBV6-3
CASSYSGTGREQYF
TGTGCCAGCAGTTACTCCGGGACAGGGCGCGAGCAGTACTTC
>TRBJ2-1|NA|TRBD2|TRBV5-4
CASSLRRGRSWNEQFF
TGTGCCAGCAGCTTGCGACGCGGGAGAAGTTGGAATGAGCAGTTCTTC
>TRBJ2-3|NA|TRBD1|TRBV11-3
CASSRTGGFTDTQYF
TGTGCCAGCAGTCGGACAGGGGGATTTACAGATACGCAGTATTTT
>TRBJ2-7|NA|TRBD2|TRBV3-1/TRBV3-2
CASTGTSGGYEQYF
TGTGCCAGCACGGGGACTAGCGGAGGCTACGAGCAGTACTTC
>TRBJ1-1|NA|NA|TRBV9
CASSDTPNTEAFF
TGTGCCAGCAGCGACACACCGAACACTGAAGCTTTCTTT
>TRBJ1-2|NA|NA|TRBV5-5
CASSLAGIYTF
TGTGCCAGCAGCTTGGCAGGGATCTACACCTTC
>TRBJ2-7|NA|TRBD2|TRBV9
CASSETGLAHEQYF
TGTGCCAGCAGCGAGACGGGACTAGCCCACGAGCAGTACTTC
>TRBJ1-1|NA|TRBD1|TRBV5-4
CASSSTGAATEAFF
TGTGCCAGCAGCAGTACAGGGGCGGCCACTGAAGCTTTCTTT
>TRBJ2-5|NA|NA|TRBV18
CASSRGTGQETQYF
TGTGCCAGCTCGCGTGGTACAGGACAAGAGACCCAGTACTTC
>TRBJ1-2|NA|TRBD1|TRBV9
CASSVGQGAYGYTF
TGTGCCAGCAGCGTAGGGCAGGGGGCCTATGGCTACACCTTC
>TRBJ2-1|NA|NA|TRBV5-1
CASSLDRGDEQFF
TGCGCCAGCAGCTTGGATCGCGGGGATGAGCAGTTCTTC
>TRBJ1-6|NA|NA|TRBV19
CASSIWAPRDNSPLHF
TGTGCCAGTAGTATTTGGGCTCCGAGGGATAATTCACCCCTCCACTTT
>TRBJ2-7|NA|TRBD1|TRBV19
CASRVQWTGGDYEQYF
TGTGCCAGTCGCGTACAATGGACAGGGGGAGACTACGAGCAGTACTTC
>TRBJ1-2|NA|TRBD1|TRBV5-1
CASSLGDRNYGYTF
TGCGCCAGCAGCTTGGGGGACAGGAACTATGGCTACACCTTC
>TRBJ2-1|once|NA|TRBV5-1
CASSNLGQNHNEQFF
TGCGCCAGCAGCAACCTAGGACAGAACCACAATGAGCAGTTCTTC
>TRBJ2-1|few|TRBD2|TRBV5-1
CASSLVLSGGDDNEQFF
TGCGCCAGCAGCTTGGTACTTAGCGGGGGGGACGACAATGAGCAGTTCTTC
>TRBJ2-2|NA|NA|TRBV5-1
CASSYTTQSTGELFF
TGCGCCAGCAGCTACACCACACAGTCCACCGGGGAGCTGTTTTTT
>TRBJ1-2|NA|TRBD1|TRBV7-2
CASSSPEQGRSGYTF
TGTGCCAGCAGCTCACCGGAACAGGGGAGGAGTGGCTACACCTTC
>TRBJ1-1|NA|TRBD1|TRBV5-1
CASSSLGTVNLGVGRRENTEAFF
TGCGCCAGTAGCAGTCTAGGGACAGTAAATTTGGGGGTAGGTCGGCGAGAGAACACTGAAGCTTTCTTT
>TRBJ1-2|NA|TRBD1|TRBV5-1
CASSFEGARGALYGYTF
TGCGCCAGCAGCTTCGAGGGGGCGCGGGGAGCCTTATATGGCTACACCTTC
>TRBJ2-5|NA|TRBD2|TRBV6-5
CASRLGLAQETQYF
TGTGCCAGCAGATTAGGACTAGCTCAAGAGACCCAGTACTTC
>TRBJ2-4|NA|TRBD2|TRBV15
CATSRVGLAGEAKNIQYF
TGTGCCACCAGCAGAGTGGGGTTAGCGGGGGAAGCCAAAAACATTCAGTACTTC
>TRBJ2-7|NA|NA|TRBV28
CASSLVQGAYEQYF
TGTGCCAGCAGTTTAGTCCAGGGTGCCTACGAGCAGTACTTC
>TRBJ1-6|NA|NA|TRBV14
CASSQMTSNSPLHF
TGTGCCAGCAGCCAAATGACATCAAATTCACCCCTCCACTTT
>TRBJ1-2|NA|TRBD1|TRBV18
CASSPRQGSDYGYTF
TGTGCCAGCTCACCTCGACAGGGGTCGGACTATGGCTACACCTTC
>TRBJ1-1|NA|NA|TRBV18
CARITGPLNTEAFF
TGTGCCAGGATAACAGGGCCCCTGAACACTGAAGCTTTCTTT
>TRBJ2-7|NA|TRBD1|TRBV18
CASSPGQGTYEQYF
TGTGCCAGCTCACCGGGACAGGGAACCTACGAGCAGTACTTC
>TRBJ1-1|NA|NA|TRBV4-3
CASSHRARGTEAFF
TGCGCCAGCAGTCATCGGGCCAGGGGCACTGAAGCTTTCTTT